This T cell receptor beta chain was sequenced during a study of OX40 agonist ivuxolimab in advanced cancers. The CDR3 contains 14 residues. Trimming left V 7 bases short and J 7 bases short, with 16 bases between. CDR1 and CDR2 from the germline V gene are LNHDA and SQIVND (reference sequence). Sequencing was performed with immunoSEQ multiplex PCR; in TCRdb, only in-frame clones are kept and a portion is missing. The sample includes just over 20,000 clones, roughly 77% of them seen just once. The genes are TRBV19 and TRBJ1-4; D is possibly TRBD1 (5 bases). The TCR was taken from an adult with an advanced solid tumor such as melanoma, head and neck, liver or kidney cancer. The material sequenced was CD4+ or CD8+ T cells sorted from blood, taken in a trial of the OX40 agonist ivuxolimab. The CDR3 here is CASKKDLQGEKLFF. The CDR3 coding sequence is TGTGCCAGTAAAAAAGACCTCCAGGGTGAAAAACTGTTTTTT.